The 12 T cell receptor beta chains below all came from one sample that was sequenced in a study of OX40 agonist ivuxolimab in advanced cancers. TCRdb's copy holds only in-frame clones and misses some; the assay was immunoSEQ multiplex PCR. Counted here are approximately 110,000 clones, around 90% occurring once; the ten biggest clones make up roughly 0.85%. The sequencing used CD4+ or CD8+ T cells sorted from blood, collected in a trial of the OX40 agonist ivuxolimab. These receptors were collected from an adult with an advanced solid tumor such as melanoma, head and neck, liver or kidney cancer.

J is TRBJ1-2 and V is TRBV4-2; the D gene is possibly TRBD1 (6 bases). The CDR3 totals 14 residues. V dropped 0 bases and J dropped 6 bases, with 11 bases sitting between them. CDR1 LGHNA and CDR2 YNFKEQ come from the germline V gene. The DNA of the CDR3 is TGTGCCAGCAGCCAAGATATGGGGGGGCATGGCTACACCTTC. Translating it yields CASSQDMGGHGYTF.

The chain combines TRBV19 with TRBJ2-2; D ambiguous. The CDR3 loop spans 15 amino acids. Germline lookup yields CDR1 LNHDA and CDR2 SQIVND (reference sequence). Deletions cut 7 bases from V and 2 bases from J, with 14 bases between. As DNA, the CDR3 is TGTGCCAGTATTCCAGGTGGCAGAAACACCGGGGAGCTGTTTTTT. It translates to CASIPGGRNTGELFF.

V and J are TRBV28 and TRBJ2-3, with 9 bases fitting TRBD1. Looked up from germline, CDR1 is MDHEN and CDR2 is SYDVKM. This CDR3 contains 13 residues. With V trimmed by 11 bases and J by 3 bases, 6 bases remained unmatched. The CDR3 loop is CAGRGQGTDTQYF. The CDR3 DNA is TGTGCCGGCCGGGGACAGGGAACAGATACGCAGTATTTT.

This chain connects TRBV7-6 to TRBJ2-5; D possibly corresponds to TRBD2 (6 bases). The CDR3 has 14 residues. V was trimmed by 5 bases and J by 5 bases, leaving 15 bases between them. Germline CDR1 SGHVS, CDR2 FNYEAQ. The CDR3 nucleotides read TGTGCCAGCAGCCTCCAATCTAGCGTCGAGACCCAGTACTTC. Translation: CASSLQSSVETQYF.

This chain links TRBV6-5 with TRBJ2-2, with 7 positions matching TRBD1. CDR1 is MNHEY and CDR2 is SVGAGI in the germline V gene. This CDR3 region has 16 residues. The V segment lost 4 bases and the J segment 3 bases; nucleotides outside the gene matches: 8. The CDR3 loop is CASSSSRQGYTGELFF. The CDR3 region has the DNA TGTGCCAGCAGTTCCTCTCGACAGGGATACACCGGGGAGCTGTTTTTT.

The rearrangement links TRBV9 to TRBJ1-2, with D perhaps TRBD1 (5 bases). The germline V gene encodes CDR1 SGDLS and CDR2 YYNGEE. CDR3 length: 17 residues. The germline V and J ends were trimmed by 1 base and 4 bases, with 20 bases remaining between them. Written as DNA, the CDR3 is TGTGCCAGCAGCGTACGCTACGGGACGTCCGGCGGCTATGGCTACACCTTC. This translates into CASSVRYGTSGGYGYTF.

The rearrangement uses TRBV28 and TRBJ2-7; D is perhaps TRBD1 (7 bases). The V gene's germline CDR1 is MDHEN and CDR2 SYDVKM. The CDR3 sequence is 16 residues long. The V end lost 7 bases, the J end lost 0 bases, and 19 bases lay between the germline ends. CDR3 residues: CASTRRDSRRSYEQYF. DNA of the CDR3: TGTGCCAGCACTCGGCGGGACAGCCGACGCTCCTACGAGCAGTACTTC.

The chain links TRBV20-1 to TRBJ1-2; the D gene is possibly TRBD1 (5 bases). The CDR3 runs 11 residues. Germline V gives CDR1 DFQATT, CDR2 SNEGSKA (reference sequence). V was shortened by 1 base and J by 6 bases, with 6 bases between the two germline ends. CDR3 in DNA: TGCAGTGCTAGAGCAGGGCATGGCTACACCTTC. It codes for CSARAGHGYTF.

The chain couples TRBV9 to TRBJ2-1; possibly TRBD2 for D (5 bases). V lost 4 bases, J lost 4 bases, and 18 bases lay in between. CDR3 length equals 16 residues. Germline V gives CDR1 SGDLS, CDR2 YYNGEE. CDR3 DNA: TGTGCCAGCAGCAAAAGGTCCAGCGGTAGTTACAATGAGCAGTTCTTC. Its translation: CASSKRSSGSYNEQFF.

This chain uses TRBV6-6 with TRBJ1-1; D may be TRBD1 (5 bases). Per the germline V gene, CDR1 is MNHNY and CDR2 is SVGAGI (reference sequence). The CDR3 sequence is 14 residues long. Trimming left V 5 bases short and J 4 bases short, with 14 bases between. The CDR3 protein is CASSPGLFATEAFF. The CDR3 nucleotides read TGTGCCAGCAGTCCAGGGCTCTTCGCCACTGAAGCTTTCTTT.

The CDR3 sequence is CASSLPRSNQPQHF. CDR3 DNA: TGTGCCAGCAGCTTGCCCAGGAGCAATCAGCCCCAGCATTTT. The J gene is TRBJ1-5, the V gene TRBV5-8; D not resolved. Germline V gene data show CDR1 as SGHTS and CDR2 as YDEGEE. The CDR3 is 14 amino acids. Trimming shortened V by 1 base and J by 1 base, and 6 bases separated the two germline ends.

V gene TRBV5-5 combines with J gene TRBJ2-3; 9 nucleotides line up with TRBD1. The CDR3 spans 16 residues. CDR1 and CDR2 from the germline V gene are SGHKS and YYEKEE (reference sequence). V lost 1 base, J lost 0 bases, and 3 bases stayed unmatched. The CDR3: CASSLTGQGSTDTQYF. Written as DNA, the CDR3 is TGTGCCAGCAGCTTGACGGGACAGGGAAGCACAGATACGCAGTATTTT. Complete variable domain (other parts from reference TRBV5-5 and TRBJ2-3): DAGVTQSPTHLIKTRGQQVTLRCSPISGHKSVSWYQQVLGQGPQFIFQYYEKEERGRGNFPDRFSARQFPNYSSELNVNALLLGDSALYLCASSLTGQGSTDTQYFGPGTRLTVL.